This T cell receptor beta chain was obtained from a study of cytomegalovirus exposure and HLA in healthy donors. Use of 60 Vbeta and 13 Jbeta primers characterized the PCR. Authors' processing steps: Later, an analysis found around 77 million unique TCR beta chains, and about 9.9 million of these were shared. Only in-frame clones appear in the TCRdb table, and some are missing; sequencing was by immunoSEQ multiplex PCR. The D gene and trimming were derived from the DNA, and the V and J assignments and clone size from that table. The sample holds 150,000 to 200,000 clones, approximately 71% seen once. Concerning this clone: Antigen specificity is unknown.

The study, taken as a whole, reports: Serostatus for CMV was the only available immune exposure information. Previously analyzed data showed that most TCR beta V segments were productive at a frequency of about 87% or about 30%.

There are 16 residues in the CDR3. CDR1 is MDHEN and CDR2 is SYDVKM in the germline V gene. Trimming removed 7 bases from V and 7 bases from J, with 22 bases in between. The sample was PBMCs. The V gene is TRBV28, the J gene TRBJ2-2; weak D call: TRBD2 (7 bases). The receptor was derived from a young woman in good health and CMV-seropositive. The CDR3 reads CASKVRGGLRVGELFF. The CDR3 DNA reads as TGTGCCAGCAAAGTTAGGGGGGGACTAAGGGTCGGGGAGCTGTTTTTT.